This record covers a single T cell receptor (beta chain). This specimen belongs to a study of shared clonotypes between healthy human individuals. Sequenced by immunoSEQ multiplex PCR; TCRdb stores in-frame clones only, minus some. The sample has around 480,000 clones; about 80% are singletons. Germline V gene data show CDR1 as SEHNR and CDR2 as FQNEAQ (reference sequence). CDR3 length equals 17 residues. J lost 7 bases, V lost 1 base, and 13 bases had no gene match. The sample comprised PBMCs. The TCR comes from a woman between 40 and 55 years old in good health. Some clones in this sample may be carry-over from other donors' samples. V and J are TRBV7-9 and TRBJ2-1, with 7 bases aligning to TRBD2. The CDR3 loop reads CASSLDSTTAGVNEQFF. For the CDR3, the DNA is TGTGCCAGCAGCTTAGACTCTACTACGGCGGGAGTGAATGAGCAGTTCTTC. Full variable domain (missing parts from reference TRBV7-9 and TRBJ2-1): DTGVSQNPRHKITKRGQNVTFRCDPISEHNRLYWYRQTLGQGPEFLTYFQNEAQLEKSRLLSDRFSAERPKGSFSTLEIQRTEQGDSAMYLCASSLDSTTAGVNEQFFGPGTRLTVL.